This T cell receptor beta chain was profiled in a study of primary melanoma T cells and metastatic recurrence. As for the study in general: Tumors were T2–T4 primary melanomas thicker than 1 mm. Overall study results and limits: T-cell fraction reportedly outperformed other histopathological variables added to thickness.

This clone was counted a few times. Its target is unknown. Patients with resected primary melanoma were considered at risk of metastatic recurrence. The CDR3 extends over 16 amino acids. Germline V gene lookup returns CDR1 MNHGY and CDR2 SAAAGT. The trim removed 10 bases at V and 2 bases at J, leaving 13 bases unmatched. Only in-frame clones appear in the TCRdb table, and some are missing; sequencing was by immunoSEQ multiplex PCR. The data contain about 1,100 clones, more than 60% of them singletons. The source is a human donor with melanoma. Sequencing was done on a sample of melanoma tumor tissue. The rearrangement joins TRBV6-8 to TRBJ2-2; 7 bases fit TRBD2. The CDR3 DNA sequence: TGTGCCATCAGAAAGGGAGGGGCCGGTAACACCGGGGAGCTGTTTTTT. Its protein product is CAIRKGGAGNTGELFF.